The T cell receptor beta chain under discussion was sequenced for a study of CD8 T cells in ankylosing spondylitis. V was trimmed by 4 bases and J by 6 bases, leaving 22 bases between them. CDR1 SGDLS and CDR2 YYNGEE come from the germline V gene. The CDR3 is 16 amino acids. TCRdb ran MiXCR on the 5' RACE reads and lists one entry per CDR3 protein. The data contain roughly 700,000 distinct CDR3 sequences, 19% of them singletons. A remark on this clonotype: Its antigen is undetermined.

Study-wide results and limits: Researchers reportedly found disease-linked clones significantly enriched in matched ankylosing spondylitis synovial fluid. Before this, some motif variants had been reported in reactive arthritis synovial fluid and blood. Several highly homologous variants made up a TCR beta motif, and this motif appeared characteristic of ankylosing spondylitis blood.

Sequencing used blood, either unsorted or a sorted T cell fraction (not recorded which). The chain has TRBV9 and TRBJ1-1; D is perhaps TRBD1 (5 bases). This clonotype was sampled from a male donor with ankylosing spondylitis. CDR3 in DNA: TGTGCCAGCAGCCCCGGTTGGGGCATCCAAGGGGCTGAAGCTTTCTTT. Translating gives CASSPGWGIQGAEAFF.